The 32 T cell receptor beta chains below all came from one sample that was sequenced in a study of CD8+ T cells in alopecia areata. Treatment reported: oral pan-JAK inhibitor, 5-10 mg twice daily. Extraction and reverse transcription of RNA yielded cDNA as the sequencing template. Profiling relied on immunoSEQ multiplex PCR, and the TCRdb table lists in-frame clones only, not all of them. The sample consists of some 190,000 clones, 60% of them appearing once. The specimen was CD4+ T cells sorted from blood, collected at week 24, from a patient treated with tofacitinib. All receptors derive from a human donor with alopecia areata.

This clone was detected only once. V is TRBV19 and J is TRBJ1-6; 8 nucleotides align to TRBD1. V trimming: 5 bases; J trimming: 11 bases; junction bases outside the gene matches: 8. Germline V CDR1 and CDR2: LNHDA, SQIVND (reference sequence). The CDR3 is 14 amino acids. The CDR3 is CASSAGQGLTPLHF. The CDR3 DNA follows: TGTGCCAGTAGTGCCGGACAGGGTCTTACACCCCTCCACTTT.

The rearrangement joins TRBV30 to TRBJ1-6; maybe TRBD1 (6 bases). V was clipped by 1 base and J by 7 bases, with 11 bases between them. CDR3 length: 14 residues. The germline gives CDR1 GTSNPN, CDR2 SVGIG (reference sequence). The CDR3 sequence is CAWSARTANSPLHF. In DNA, the CDR3 is TGTGCCTGGAGTGCTCGGACAGCAAATTCACCCCTCCACTTT.

The chain recombines TRBV30 with TRBJ2-3, with 8 bases matching TRBD2. After removal of 0 bases from V and 5 bases from J, the junction contained 10 bases not matched to a gene. Germline V lookup: CDR1 GTSNPN, CDR2 SVGIG (reference sequence). The CDR3 spans 16 residues. CDR3 DNA: TGTGCCTGGAGTGTAAATCTGGCGGGGGGTATAGATACGCAGTATTTT. Its protein product is CAWSVNLAGGIDTQYF. Full variable domain (missing parts from reference TRBV30 and TRBJ2-3): SQTIHQWPATLVQPVGSPLSLECTVEGTSNPNLYWYRQAAGRGLQLLFYSVGIGQISSEVPQNLSASRPQDRQFILSSKKLLLSDSGFYLCAWSVNLAGGIDTQYFGPGTRLTVL.

This clone showed up just a few times. CDR3 DNA: TGTGCCAGCAGCGTAGGAGCAGGGAACTATGGCTACACCTTC. Translation gives CASSVGAGNYGYTF. The chain has TRBV9 and TRBJ1-2, with D tentatively TRBD1 (5 bases). Trimming cost V 0 bases and J 2 bases, with 8 bases left between them. This CDR3 is 14 amino acids long. Looked up from germline, CDR1 is SGDLS and CDR2 is YYNGEE.

The chain joins TRBV5-4 to TRBJ2-7; perhaps D is TRBD1 or TRBD2 (5 bases each). The germline gives CDR1 SGHNT, CDR2 YYREEE (reference sequence). The ends were cut back, 7 bases at V and 2 bases at J, with 13 bases in the middle. This CDR3 spans 13 amino acids. The CDR3 sequence is CASGDHVAYEQYF. In DNA, the CDR3 is TGTGCCAGCGGGGACCACGTCGCCTACGAGCAGTACTTC.

J is TRBJ2-3 and V is TRBV7-2, with TRBD2 matching over 8 bases. The germline V gene has CDR1 SGHTA and CDR2 FQGNSA. J lost 2 bases, V lost 7 bases, and 14 bases had no gene match. The CDR3 is 17 residues long. The CDR3 DNA reads as TGTGCCAGCAACCTTCGTCCGGGGGGGCAGGCCACAGATACGCAGTATTTT. Amino acids: CASNLRPGGQATDTQYF.

With respect to this clone: Relative to the germline gene, one junction end is altered; a read error may explain this. V is TRBV2 and J is TRBJ1-2; TRBD1 is a possible D gene (5 bases). Germline lookup yields CDR1 SNHLY and CDR2 FYNNEI. The CDR3 spans 12 residues. The CDR3 DNA reads TGTGCCAGCAGTCTTGGAGGGGACCAGCATTCCTTC. Translated: CASSLGGDQHSF.

This clone was seen a few times. The chain joins TRBV11-2 to TRBJ2-3, with 9 positions matching TRBD2. Per the germline V gene, CDR1 is SGHAT and CDR2 is FQNNGV. Trimming took 5 bases from V and 1 from J; bases not matched to a gene: 13. The CDR3 runs to 18 residues. CDR3: CASSRAGRSGGGTDTQYF. CDR3 in DNA: TGTGCCAGCAGCCGGGCAGGACGTAGCGGGGGCGGCACAGATACGCAGTATTTT.

Only one count was recorded for this clone. The chain combines TRBV30 with TRBJ2-7; 7 nucleotides align to TRBD1. The CDR3 has 11 amino acids. V was pared by 3 bases and J by 6 bases, with 2 bases of the junction left unmatched. CDR1 GTSNPN and CDR2 SVGIG come from the germline V gene (reference sequence). This CDR3 is CAWSPGGEQYF. DNA for the CDR3: TGTGCCTGGAGCCCAGGGGGCGAGCAGTACTTC.

At least ten counts were recorded for this clone. This chain joins TRBV4-2 and TRBJ2-1; TRBD2 aligns across 9 bases. V shed 1 base, J shed 1 base, and the junction held 2 bases outside the gene matches. The CDR3 is 16 residues long. Germline CDR1 and CDR2: LGHNA and YNFKEQ. The CDR3 coding sequence is TGTGCCAGCAGCCAAGGTAGCGGGGGATCCTACAATGAGCAGTTCTTC. This sequence encodes CASSQGSGGSYNEQFF.

This clone was seen a handful of times. Other DNA sequences in this specimen translate into the identical CDR3. This chain connects TRBV6-5 to TRBJ1-1, with D unclear. This CDR3 spans 12 amino acids. Trimming took off 5 bases at V and 1 base at J, with 5 bases between the two ends. Germline values: CDR1 MNHEY, CDR2 SVGAGI. CDR3 loop: CASSEQNTEAFF. The CDR3 bases are TGTGCCAGCAGTGAACAGAACACTGAAGCTTTCTTT.

This clone was picked up one time. The chain recombines TRBV30 with TRBJ2-1, with D perhaps matching TRBD1 (6 bases). Germline-derived CDR1 and CDR2 are GTSNPN and SVGIG (reference sequence). The CDR3 spans 12 residues. The V and J ends lost 3 bases and 3 bases respectively, with 6 bases between them. In DNA, the CDR3 is TGTGCCTGGAGACAGGGCTACAATGAGCAGTTCTTC. Translation: CAWRQGYNEQFF.

In DNA, the CDR3 is TGTGCCAGCAGCTTAAGATCAGGGGGATCCGGGGAGCTGTTTTTT. Protein product: CASSLRSGGSGELFF. The genes are TRBV7-2 and TRBJ2-2; 7 bases are a match to TRBD1. This CDR3 region has 15 residues. V was pared by 2 bases and J by 6 bases, with 6 bases of the junction left unmatched. CDR1 is SGHTA and CDR2 is FQGNSA in the germline V gene.

This chain uses TRBV6-5 with TRBJ1-2; D is perhaps TRBD1 (6 bases). The germline gives CDR1 MNHEY, CDR2 SVGAGI. V lost 8 bases and J 6 bases, leaving 10 bases between the germline ends. The CDR3 runs 11 residues. The CDR3 nucleotides read TGTGCCAGCGGAACAGGGCATGGCTACACCTTC. It yields the protein CASGTGHGYTF.

The rearrangement links TRBV18 to TRBJ1-6; 9 positions match TRBD1. V dropped 1 base and J dropped 7; count of bases not matched to a gene: 5. Germline assignment: CDR1 KGHSH and CDR2 LQKENI. This CDR3 is 16 amino acids long. The CDR3 nucleotides read TGTGCCAGCTCACCACTACAGGGGGCAGGGAATTCACCCCTCCACTTT. Encoded protein: CASSPLQGAGNSPLHF.

The gene calls are TRBV29-1 and TRBJ2-2; no firm D call. CDR1 SQVTM and CDR2 ANQGSEA come from the germline V gene. V dropped 3 bases and J dropped 5 bases, with 10 bases sitting between them. The CDR3 covers 13 residues. The CDR3 loop reads CSVEFARTGELFF. The CDR3 coding sequence is TGCAGCGTTGAGTTTGCCAGGACCGGGGAGCTGTTTTTT.

This sequence joins TRBV6-6 and TRBJ1-2, with 7 positions matching TRBD1. CDR3 size: 13 residues. Germline V gene data show CDR1 as MNHNY and CDR2 as SVGAGI (reference sequence). V gave up 2 bases and J gave up 6 bases; unmatched junction bases: 3. The CDR3 DNA follows: TGTGCCAGCAGTTACAGCCAGGGGGATGGCTACACCTTC. It translates to CASSYSQGDGYTF.

The chain employs TRBV9 and TRBJ1-2; 9 bases agree with TRBD1. V was clipped by 6 bases and J by 4 bases; unmatched bases: 10. The V gene's germline CDR1 is SGDLS and CDR2 YYNGEE. This CDR3 spans 15 amino acids. For the CDR3, the DNA is TGTGCCAGCACGTCGGGGACAGGGAGTCCCTATGGCTACACCTTC. As protein: CASTSGTGSPYGYTF.

The chain couples TRBV28 to TRBJ1-5, with no clear D. CDR3 size: 13 residues. The germline gives CDR1 MDHEN, CDR2 SYDVKM. V lost 5 bases to trimming and J lost 7 bases, with 12 bases between them. The CDR3 is CASSPTRIQPQHF. The CDR3 nucleotides read TGTGCCAGCAGTCCTACGAGGATACAGCCCCAGCATTTT.

There are a few counts of this clone. The chain employs TRBV7-3 and TRBJ2-1; D is perhaps TRBD1 (6 bases). V was trimmed by 6 bases and J by 13 bases, leaving 19 bases between them. Germline CDR1 reads SGHTA; CDR2 reads FQGTGA. There are 13 residues in the CDR3. The CDR3 region has the DNA TGTGCCAGCAGGCCGTTCGGTGGGGGCGACCAGTTCTTC. Translation: CASRPFGGGDQFF.

J is TRBJ2-1 and V is TRBV5-1; TRBD2 matches 8 bases. The CDR3 loop spans 15 amino acids. Germline-derived CDR1 and CDR2 are SGHRS and YFSETQ. V lost 3 bases and J lost 6; bases outside the gene matches: 8. The CDR3 reads CASSSFPGGSNEQFF. The CDR3 DNA follows: TGCGCCAGCAGCTCCTTTCCGGGGGGGTCCAATGAGCAGTTCTTC.

The gene calls are TRBV7-9 and TRBJ2-7, with 7 bases identical to TRBD2. With 3 bases clipped from V and 6 bases from J, the junction kept 5 bases outside the gene matches. CDR1 is SEHNR, CDR2 FQNEAQ, per germline (reference sequence). The CDR3 is 13 residues long. The CDR3 spells CASSLKGGGEQYF. The CDR3, as DNA: TGTGCCAGCAGCTTGAAAGGCGGGGGCGAGCAGTACTTC. The full variable domain, with the rest looked up from reference TRBV7-9 and TRBJ2-7, is DTGVSQNPRHKITKRGQNVTFRCDPISEHNRLYWYRQTLGQGPEFLTYFQNEAQLEKSRLLSDRFSAERPKGSFSTLEIQRTEQGDSAMYLCASSLKGGGEQYFGPGTRLTVT.

The CDR3 coding sequence is TGTGCCAGCAGTTCTACAGGGGAGAACACTGAAGCTTTCTTT. Translation gives CASSSTGENTEAFF. The V call is TRBV7-2, the J call TRBJ1-1; 7 positions match TRBD1. The V and J ends lost 6 bases and 1 base, in that order; junction bases with no gene match: 5. The CDR3 sequence is 14 residues long. CDR1 is SGHTA, CDR2 FQGNSA, per germline.

The J gene is TRBJ2-1, the V gene TRBV30; perhaps TRBD1 as D (6 bases). CDR3 length: 14 residues. Germline loops: CDR1 GTSNPN, CDR2 SVGIG (reference sequence). The CDR3 sequence: CARAVTGIFDEQFF. The CDR3, as DNA: TGTGCAAGGGCCGTAACAGGGATCTTCGATGAGCAGTTCTTC.

The rearrangement uses TRBV7-2 and TRBJ2-7; weak D call: TRBD1 (5 bases). The CDR3 consists of 13 residues. Trimming removed 2 bases from V and 4 bases from J, with 9 bases in between. Germline V CDR1 and CDR2: SGHTA, FQGNSA. The CDR3 nucleotides are TGTGCCAGCAGCTTACAGGGTTGGTACGAGCAGTACTTC. It yields the protein CASSLQGWYEQYF.

In its sample, this clone was seen many times. At one boundary the junction diverges from the germline segment, which might be a read error. The chain couples TRBV23-1 to TRBJ1-2, with D uncertain. Being an ORF, TRBV23-1 has a function that is uncertain. The length of the CDR3 is 10 residues. CDR3 loop: CASSPLSADF. CDR3 in DNA: TGCGCCAGCAGCCCATTATCAGCCGACTTC.

This clone has ten or more counts. The genes are TRBV18 and TRBJ1-1; D remains ambiguous. Germline V gives CDR1 KGHSH, CDR2 LQKENI. V lost 3 bases to trimming and J lost 1 base, with 12 bases between them. CDR3 size: 15 residues. As DNA, the CDR3 is TGTGCCAGCTCACCGGTGGGTGCCGGGAACACTGAAGCTTTCTTT. Translation gives CASSPVGAGNTEAFF.

This clone was seen a few times. The rearrangement links TRBV19 to TRBJ1-6; D ambiguous. Germline assignment: CDR1 LNHDA and CDR2 SQIVND (reference sequence). This CDR3 contains 12 residues. Trimming cost V 10 bases and J 10 bases, with 14 bases left between them. CDR3: CATSEVSSPLHF. In nucleotides, the CDR3 is TGTGCCACGAGCGAAGTTTCCTCACCCCTCCACTTT.

The table lists this clone with a few counts. The chain has TRBV15 and TRBJ1-4; D remains unclear. Trimming took 0 bases from V and 11 from J, leaving 7 bases between them. The CDR3 is made up of 12 amino acids. Germline lookup yields CDR1 LNHNV and CDR2 YYDKDF (reference sequence). DNA for the CDR3: TGTGCCACCAGCAGAGATCCGTATAAACTGTTTTTT. Residues: CATSRDPYKLFF.

This chain uses TRBV29-1 with TRBJ1-1; D not certain. Germline V gives CDR1 SQVTM, CDR2 ANQGSEA. The CDR3 runs 12 residues. V was shortened by 4 bases and J by 1 base, with 7 bases between the two germline ends. The CDR3 loop reads CSVASRNTEAFF. The CDR3 DNA sequence: TGCAGCGTTGCATCCAGGAACACTGAAGCTTTCTTT.

This clone has just a few counts. This chain connects TRBV29-1 to TRBJ2-1, with a possible D match to TRBD1 (5 bases). The V end lost 7 bases, the J end lost 9 bases, and 22 bases lay between the germline ends. The CDR3 has 14 amino acids. The germline gives CDR1 SQVTM, CDR2 ANQGSEA. The CDR3 loop reads CSAEGVIRNGEQFF. The CDR3 nucleotides are TGCAGCGCCGAAGGGGTCATCCGCAACGGTGAGCAGTTCTTC.

This sequence joins TRBV4-1 and TRBJ1-1; tentative D call: TRBD1 (5 bases). Trimming left V 7 bases short and J 4 bases short, with 19 bases between. The CDR3 has 15 residues. CDR1 MGHRA and CDR2 YSYEKL come from the germline V gene. CDR3 amino acids: CASTQWPRQGTEAFF. The CDR3 DNA is TGCGCCAGCACCCAGTGGCCGCGGCAGGGCACTGAAGCTTTCTTT.